Each of the 15 T cell receptor beta chains below was sequenced from the same sample in a study of blood T cell repertoires in COVID-19. Profiling relied on immunoSEQ multiplex PCR, and the TCRdb table lists in-frame clones only, not all of them. Of roughly 200,000 clones listed, approximately 87% are singletons. Material: peripheral blood. The receptors were sampled from a man aged 60 to 69 who had recovered from COVID-19.

The chain joins TRBV19 to TRBJ2-7; 15 bases line up with TRBD2. From germline, CDR1 is LNHDA and CDR2 SQIVND (reference sequence). The CDR3 has 19 residues. Trimming removed 3 bases from V and 4 bases from J; junction bases left unmatched: 13. CDR3 nucleotide sequence: TGTGCCAGTAGTATCGGACTAGCGGGAGGGTACAAACCGATGTACGAGCAGTACTTC. It translates to CASSIGLAGGYKPMYEQYF.

This chain joins TRBV5-1 and TRBJ1-5; 8 nucleotides match TRBD1. The CDR3 runs 20 residues. Germline CDR1 and CDR2: SGHRS and YFSETQ. J lost 6 bases, V lost 0 bases, and 20 bases had no gene match. DNA of the CDR3: TGCGCCAGCAGCTTGGCCAACCGGACAGGGAACCCAAAGGAATCTCAGCCCCAGCATTTT. Its protein is CASSLANRTGNPKESQPQHF.

The chain combines TRBV9 with TRBJ1-1, with no clear D. Between the trimmed V and J ends, which lost 0 bases and 5 bases, there was a span of 8 bases. Germline V lookup: CDR1 SGDLS, CDR2 YYNGEE. This CDR3 contains 13 residues. Here the CDR3 DNA reads TGTGCCAGCAGCGTAGTACAAAATACTGAAGCTTTCTTT. Translation gives CASSVVQNTEAFF.

V gene TRBV6-2 or TRBV6-3 combines with J gene TRBJ2-5; D may be TRBD2 (5 bases). In germline, CDR1 is MNHEY, CDR2 SVGEGT. The CDR3 consists of 13 residues. Trimming stripped 2 bases from V and 5 bases from J, with 9 bases between. CDR3 sequence (DNA): TGTGCCAGCAGTTACGTGGAGGTGGAGACCCAGTACTTC. The encoded protein is CASSYVEVETQYF.

This clone was detected once. The chain couples TRBV28 to TRBJ1-6; tentatively, D is TRBD1 (5 bases). Germline V gives CDR1 MDHEN, CDR2 SYDVKM. Trimming stripped 10 bases from V and 11 bases from J, with 21 bases between. This CDR3 contains 14 residues. The CDR3 protein is CATIQYSGYAPLHF. The CDR3 nucleotides read TGTGCCACTATACAATATTCAGGGTATGCACCCCTCCACTTT.

This chain links TRBV4-1 with TRBJ2-7; maybe TRBD2 (5 bases). The CDR3 has 15 residues. Trimming removed 3 bases at V and 7 bases at J, with 19 bases between. The germline gives CDR1 MGHRA, CDR2 YSYEKL. This CDR3 reads CASSQRAAIAGEQYF. As DNA, the CDR3 is TGCGCCAGCAGCCAGAGGGCAGCGATCGCTGGGGAGCAGTACTTC.

The CDR3 sequence is CASSLTENTEAFF. The CDR3 DNA reads as TGTGCCAGCAGCCTGACAGAGAACACTGAAGCTTTCTTT. V gene TRBV7-3 combines with J gene TRBJ1-1; weak D call: TRBD1 (5 bases). Germline V CDR1 and CDR2: SGHTA, FQGTGA. The CDR3 length is 13 residues. The V gene lost 5 bases and the J gene lost 1 base, with 8 bases spanning the gap.

CDR3 amino acids: CATRDRPSEQYF. CDR3 bases: TGTGCCACCCGGGACAGACCCTCCGAGCAGTACTTC. The rearrangement uses TRBV6-5 and TRBJ2-7; 7 nucleotides align to TRBD1. The CDR3 sequence is 12 residues long. Germline lookup yields CDR1 MNHEY and CDR2 SVGAGI. The ends lost 10 bases at V and 6 bases at J; junction bases unmatched: 9.

This chain connects TRBV30 to TRBJ1-4; 8 nucleotides line up with TRBD1. The CDR3 is made up of 14 amino acids. Germline CDR1 reads GTSNPN; CDR2 reads SVGIG (reference sequence). Trimming removed 4 bases from V and 4 bases from J; junction bases left unmatched: 5. The DNA of the CDR3 is TGTGCCTGGAAACAGGGGGATAGTAATGAAAAACTGTTTTTT. It yields the protein CAWKQGDSNEKLFF.

The rearrangement uses TRBV18 and TRBJ2-6; D is possibly TRBD1 (6 bases). This CDR3 is 19 amino acids long. Between the trimmed V and J ends, which lost 6 bases and 4 bases, there was a span of 25 bases. CDR1 is KGHSH, CDR2 LQKENI, per germline. CDR3 coding DNA: TGTGCCAGCTCTCCAAGGGACAACACCAGCCTGTTCGGGGCCAACGTCCTGACTTTC. Amino acids: CASSPRDNTSLFGANVLTF. Complete variable domain (other parts from reference TRBV18 and TRBJ2-6): NAGVMQNPRHLVRRRGQEARLRCSPMKGHSHVYWYRQLPEEGLKFMVYLQKENIIDESGMPKERFSAEFPKEGPSILRIQQVVRGDSAAYFCASSPRDNTSLFGANVLTFGAGSRLTVL.

This clone was found once. The rearrangement uses TRBV24-1 and TRBJ1-2; D not certain. Germline V gene data show CDR1 as KGHDR and CDR2 as SFDVKD. Deletions cut 8 bases from V and 8 bases from J, with 14 bases between. The length of the CDR3 is 12 residues. The CDR3 region is CATTDLVAGYTF. The CDR3 nucleotides read TGTGCCACCACCGATTTAGTTGCGGGCTACACCTTC.

This chain joins TRBV20-1 and TRBJ1-2; D ambiguous. The germline CDR1 and CDR2 sequences are DFQATT and SNEGSKA (reference sequence). The CDR3 runs 11 residues. V lost 3 bases, J lost 8 bases, and 10 bases lay in between. CDR3 residues: CSARSLLGYTF. The CDR3 DNA reads as TGCAGTGCTAGGTCCCTATTAGGCTACACCTTC.

The chain links TRBV12-3 or TRBV12-4 to TRBJ1-5; D gene uncertain. The CDR3 extends over 13 amino acids. The V end lost 3 bases, the J end lost 11 bases, and 14 bases lay between the germline ends. The CDR3 sequence: CASSFRPGRAQHF. In nucleotides, the CDR3 is TGTGCCAGCAGTTTTCGCCCGGGTCGGGCCCAGCATTTT.

The J gene is TRBJ1-4, the V gene TRBV28; tentative D call: TRBD1 (6 bases). The CDR3 is 14 amino acids. The V end lost 5 bases, the J end lost 5 bases, and 12 bases lay between the germline ends. Germline V lookup: CDR1 MDHEN, CDR2 SYDVKM. This CDR3 reads CASSLRGLNEKLFF. CDR3 DNA: TGTGCCAGCAGTCTGAGGGGGTTAAATGAAAAACTGTTTTTT. Based on the CDR3 plus reference TRBV28 and TRBJ1-4, the full variable domain is DVKVTQSSRYLVKRTGEKVFLECVQDMDHENMFWYRQDPGLGLRLIYFSYDVKMKEKGDIPEGYSVSREKKERFSLILESASTNQTSMYLCASSLRGLNEKLFFGSGTQLSVL.

CDR3 residues: CASSYRVHTDTQYF. The CDR3 bases are TGTGCCAGTAGTTACCGGGTCCATACAGATACGCAGTATTTT. The chain employs TRBV19 and TRBJ2-3; D remains unclear. CDR3 length equals 14 residues. CDR1 and CDR2 from the germline V gene are LNHDA and SQIVND (reference sequence). Trimming stripped 5 bases from V and 3 bases from J, with 12 bases between.